Each of the 25 T cell receptor beta chains below was sequenced from the same sample in a study of cytomegalovirus exposure and HLA in healthy donors. Amplification used 60 Vbeta primers and 13 Jbeta primers. Measured with immunoSEQ multiplex PCR; TCRdb has only the in-frame clones, and not every one. The sample carries about 38,000 clones, 66% recorded once. The sample comprised PBMCs. The receptors derive from a man over 45 in good health and CMV-seropositive.

The rearrangement joins TRBV5-1 to TRBJ2-7; tentatively, D is TRBD2 (5 bases). The germline V and J ends were trimmed by 0 bases and 6 bases, with 7 bases remaining between them. There are 12 residues in the CDR3. Per the germline V gene, CDR1 is SGHRS and CDR2 is YFSETQ. In DNA, the CDR3 is TGCGCCAGCAGCTTGGGGGCGGGCGAGCAGTACTTC. Translation: CASSLGAGEQYF. The entire variable domain, with the rest obtained from reference TRBV5-1 and TRBJ2-7, is as follows: KAGVTQTPRYLIKTRGQQVTLSCSPISGHRSVSWYQQTPGQGLQFLFEYFSETQRNKGNFPGRFSGRQFSNSRSEMNVSTLELGDSALYLCASSLGAGEQYFGPGTRLTVT.

This chain connects TRBV25-1 to TRBJ1-3, with 7 bases that match TRBD1. This CDR3 spans 15 amino acids. Trimming removed 4 bases from V and 2 bases from J; junction bases left unmatched: 5. From germline, CDR1 is MGHDK and CDR2 SYGVNS. The CDR3 here is CASSANTGAGNTIYF. The CDR3 DNA sequence: TGTGCCAGCAGTGCCAACACAGGGGCTGGAAACACCATATATTTT.

A remark on this clone: It is likely a read error, because the conserved phenylalanine at the end of the CDR3 is missing. The limits of the CDR3 on the DNA are not certain, so only TCRdb's listed CDR3 is given. The gene calls are TRBV28 and TRBJ1-5; the table gives TRBD1 as D, unverified against the DNA. A total of 14 residues make up the CDR3, ends included. From germline, CDR1 is MDHEN and CDR2 SYDVKM. This CDR3 is CASRRQVFNQPYHV.

This chain links TRBV6-5 with TRBJ2-7, with TRBD2 identical over 11 bases. This CDR3 spans 16 amino acids. Germline CDR1 is MNHEY and CDR2 is SVGAGI. V gave up 2 bases and J gave up 1 base; unmatched junction bases: 4. The CDR3 bases are TGTGCCAGCAGTTACCTCGGGACTAGCGGATCCTACGAGCAGTACTTC. Translated: CASSYLGTSGSYEQYF.

V and J are TRBV19 and TRBJ1-2, with 7 nucleotides matching TRBD1. This CDR3 has 14 residues. The V gene end was trimmed by 5 bases and the J gene end by 2 bases; junction bases not matched to a gene: 5. CDR1 and CDR2 from the germline V gene are LNHDA and SQIVND (reference sequence). CDR3 sequence reads: CASSLRGQNYGYTF. The CDR3 DNA sequence: TGTGCCAGTAGTCTGCGGGGACAGAACTATGGCTACACCTTC.

This clone was observed a handful of times. The chain is built from TRBV10-3 and TRBJ2-1; 9 positions agree with TRBD2. The CDR3 runs to 14 residues. The germline gives CDR1 ENHRY, CDR2 SYGVKD. Trimming removed 4 bases from V and 8 bases from J; junction bases left unmatched: 6. The CDR3 nucleotides are TGTGCCATCAGTGTTCGGACTAGCGACGATGAGCAGTTCTTC. This encodes CAISVRTSDDEQFF.

This chain connects TRBV7-2 to TRBJ2-7, with 11 bases fitting TRBD2. This CDR3 region has 15 residues. Germline CDR1 reads SGHTA; CDR2 reads FQGNSA. The junction had 6 bases not matched to a gene; V was cut back by 5 bases and J by 3 bases. For the CDR3, the DNA is TGTGCCAGCAGCCCCCTAGCGGGGGGCGTCTACGAGCAGTACTTC. Protein product: CASSPLAGGVYEQYF. Full variable domain (missing parts from reference TRBV7-2 and TRBJ2-7): GAGVSQSPSNKVTEKGKDVELRCDPISGHTALYWYRQSLGQGLEFLIYFQGNSAPDKSGLPSDRFSAERTGGSVSTLTIQRTQQEDSAVYLCASSPLAGGVYEQYFGPGTRLTVT.

The rearrangement links TRBV4-2 to TRBJ2-5, with 7 bases fitting TRBD2. Trimming removed 4 bases from V and 2 bases from J; junction bases left unmatched: 4. The CDR3 consists of 14 residues. Germline V gene sequence: CDR1 LGHNA, CDR2 YNFKEQ. Written as DNA, the CDR3 is TGTGCCAGCAGCCTTACTAGCGCACAAGAGACCCAGTACTTC. It is translated as CASSLTSAQETQYF.

The chain combines TRBV6-5 with TRBJ2-3; 10 nucleotides align to TRBD2. The CDR3 is 15 residues long. V lost 6 bases and J lost 5; bases outside the gene matches: 8. Germline CDR1 reads MNHEY; CDR2 reads SVGAGI. CDR3 sequence: CASRGLGTSVDTQYF. DNA of the CDR3: TGTGCCAGCAGGGGATTAGGGACTAGCGTAGATACGCAGTATTTT.

The V and J genes are TRBV4-3 and TRBJ2-2; 7 nucleotides line up with TRBD1. With V trimmed by 3 bases and J by 3 bases, 4 bases remained unmatched. Germline V gene data show CDR1 as LGHNA and CDR2 as YSLEER. The CDR3 is 15 residues long. Here the CDR3 DNA reads TGCGCCAGCAGCCAGGCTGACAGGGACACCGGGGAGCTGTTTTTT. Encoded protein: CASSQADRDTGELFF.

CDR3 sequence (DNA): TGTGCCAGCAGCACGCCCGGGACAGGGGATGAGCAGTTCTTC. It is translated as CASSTPGTGDEQFF. The chain is built from TRBV9 and TRBJ2-1; TRBD1 aligns across 10 bases. After removal of 4 bases from V and 8 bases from J, the junction contained 6 bases not matched to a gene. In germline, CDR1 is SGDLS, CDR2 YYNGEE. The CDR3 has 14 amino acids.

This chain connects TRBV5-6 to TRBJ2-7, with a tentative D call TRBD2 (6 bases). The V end lost 4 bases, the J end lost 4 bases, and 9 bases lay between the germline ends. The CDR3 runs to 12 residues. Per the germline V gene, CDR1 is SGHDT and CDR2 is YYEEEE. CDR3 in amino acids: CASSPGRYEQYF. CDR3 nucleotide sequence: TGTGCCAGCAGCCCAGGGAGGTACGAGCAGTACTTC.

The chain carries TRBV4-1 and TRBJ1-5; a weak D match, TRBD1 (5 bases). CDR1 and CDR2 (germline): MGHRA, YSYEKL. Trimming removed 2 bases from V and 0 bases from J, with 11 bases in between. The CDR3 contains 16 residues. CDR3 protein: CASSQISGLSNQPQHF. The CDR3 bases are TGCGCCAGCAGCCAAATCTCGGGACTTAGCAATCAGCCCCAGCATTTT.

This clone was counted only a few times. V and J are TRBV7-6 and TRBJ1-5; no reliable D call. V shed 3 bases and J shed 6 bases, with 12 bases lying between them. Germline assignment: CDR1 SGHVS and CDR2 FNYEAQ. This CDR3 has 14 residues. The CDR3 region has the DNA TGTGCCAGCAGCTTCCAGTTAGAGGGTCAGCCCCAGCATTTT. Translated, it gives CASSFQLEGQPQHF.

The chain uses TRBV5-8 and TRBJ2-3; possible D gene TRBD1, 6 bases. Germline CDR1 is SGHTS and CDR2 is YDEGEE. V lost 5 bases and J lost 2, with 15 bases in between. CDR3 length equals 15 residues. The CDR3 region is CASRRTGYPTDTQYF. CDR3 nucleotide sequence: TGTGCCAGCAGACGAACAGGGTACCCCACAGATACGCAGTATTTT.

The J gene is TRBJ2-7, the V gene TRBV4-3; TRBD1 matches 7 bases. CDR3 length: 13 amino acids. Germline values: CDR1 LGHNA, CDR2 YSLEER. J lost 5 bases, V lost 9 bases, and 10 bases had no gene match. CDR3 sequence reads: CASSTGLGNEQYF. Written as DNA, the CDR3 is TGCGCCAGTTCGACAGGGCTAGGCAACGAGCAGTACTTC.

The gene calls are TRBV30 and TRBJ1-2, with 11 positions matching TRBD1. The germline V gene encodes CDR1 GTSNPN and CDR2 SVGIG (reference sequence). The CDR3 contains 15 residues. Unmatched junction bases numbered 12, after V lost 4 bases and J lost 8 bases. The CDR3 here is CAWNRDRGALGGYTF. The CDR3 region has the DNA TGTGCCTGGAACCGGGACAGGGGGGCCCTAGGAGGCTACACCTTC.

The chain combines TRBV6-5 with TRBJ2-3; 11 bases match TRBD1. Germline CDR1 is MNHEY and CDR2 is SVGAGI. The CDR3 runs to 16 residues. V trimming: 4 bases; J trimming: 4 bases; junction bases outside the gene matches: 7. The CDR3 is CASSFTGQGASDTQYF. CDR3 nucleotides: TGTGCCAGCAGTTTCACCGGACAGGGGGCATCAGATACGCAGTATTTT.

The chain is built from TRBV6-6 and TRBJ1-2; D uncertain. The germline gives CDR1 MNHNY, CDR2 SVGAGI (reference sequence). V lost 5 bases and J 0 bases, leaving 7 bases between the germline ends. The length of the CDR3 is 13 residues. The chain's CDR3 is CASSPGTNYGYTF. The CDR3 DNA reads as TGTGCCAGCAGTCCCGGGACTAACTATGGCTACACCTTC.

This chain connects TRBV7-2 to TRBJ1-2; TRBD1 is a possible D gene (6 bases). The V gene lost 6 bases and the J gene lost 3 bases, with 14 bases spanning the gap. The CDR3 covers 14 residues. The germline V gene has CDR1 SGHTA and CDR2 FQGNSA. CDR3 nucleotides: TGTGCCAGCAGTTCTCACAGGGTCTACTATGGCTACACCTTC. This encodes CASSSHRVYYGYTF.

Ten or more counts support this clone. V and J are TRBV10-3 and TRBJ2-3; TRBD2 matches 13 bases. The V gene's germline CDR1 is ENHRY and CDR2 SYGVKD. The CDR3 is made up of 14 amino acids. Trimming cost V 7 bases and J 6 bases; bases outside gene matches: 4. The CDR3: CAITTSGGADTQYF. CDR3 in DNA: TGTGCCATCACCACTAGCGGGGGGGCTGATACGCAGTATTTT.

With regard to this clone: Other DNA sequences from this sample encode an identical CDR3 as well. The rearrangement links TRBV7-8 to TRBJ2-2; D may be TRBD1 (6 bases). This CDR3 is 14 amino acids long. Germline V lookup: CDR1 SGHVS, CDR2 FQNEAQ. Trimming pared 1 base from V and 8 bases from J, leaving 11 bases between. The DNA for the CDR3 is TGTGCCAGCAGCTTAGGACAGGCCACTGGGGAGCTGTTTTTT. It is translated as CASSLGQATGELFF.

This clone showed up just once. The chain carries TRBV6-5 and TRBJ2-4; maybe TRBD1 (6 bases). The CDR3 totals 14 residues. The V gene lost 6 bases and the J gene lost 6 bases, with 15 bases spanning the gap. In germline, CDR1 is MNHEY, CDR2 SVGAGI. CDR3 sequence (DNA): TGTGCCAGCAGCGGACAGAGGCCGGGAAACATTCAGTACTTC. It translates to CASSGQRPGNIQYF.

The chain joins TRBV9 to TRBJ2-7; 7 nucleotides align to TRBD1. CDR1 is SGDLS, CDR2 YYNGEE, per germline. The junction had 3 bases not matched to a gene; V was cut back by 0 bases and J by 0 bases. The CDR3 totals 15 residues. CDR3 protein: CASSVGDSISYEQYF. The CDR3 DNA is TGTGCCAGCAGCGTAGGGGACAGCATCTCCTACGAGCAGTACTTC.

The chain has TRBV11-3 and TRBJ2-5; no clear D. The CDR3 length is 14 residues. Trimming took 5 bases from V and 5 from J, leaving 15 bases between them. CDR1 and CDR2 from the germline V gene are SGHNT and YENEEA. The CDR3 region is CASSPTRVKETQYF. CDR3 DNA sequence: TGTGCCAGCAGCCCAACCCGGGTAAAGGAGACCCAGTACTTC. The full variable domain, its missing parts supplied by reference TRBV11-3 and TRBJ2-5, is EAGVVQSPRYKIIEKKQPVAFWCNPISGHNTLYWYLQNLGQGPELLIRYENEEAVDDSQLPKDRFSAERLKGVDSTLKIQPAELGDSAVYLCASSPTRVKETQYFGPGTRLLVL.